The T cell receptor (beta chain) under discussion was sequenced for a study of T cell repertoires in cytomegalovirus infection. General study points: Clonotypes of TCR beta that were HLA-C-restricted and CMV-specific dominated the ex vivo response.

The germline V gene encodes CDR1 MGHRA and CDR2 YSYEKL. Trimming removed 4 bases from V and 5 bases from J, with 9 bases in between. The CDR3 contains 14 residues. Using its own MiXCR run on the reads, TCRdb lists one record per CDR3 protein. The repertoire includes about 150,000 distinct CDR3 sequences, 23% of them detected once, and 10% to 11% sits in the top ten. As for this clonotype: Its antigen is currently unknown.

Sequencing was performed on PBMCs. This chain joins TRBV4-1 and TRBJ1-6; D possibly corresponds to TRBD1 (6 bases). This clonotype was sampled from a human donor in good health (CMV status not recorded). Some clones in this sample may be carry-over from other donors' samples. The CDR3 region is CASSPGHHNSPLHF. DNA of the CDR3: TGCGCCAGCAGCCCGGGACACCATAATTCACCCCTCCACTTT.